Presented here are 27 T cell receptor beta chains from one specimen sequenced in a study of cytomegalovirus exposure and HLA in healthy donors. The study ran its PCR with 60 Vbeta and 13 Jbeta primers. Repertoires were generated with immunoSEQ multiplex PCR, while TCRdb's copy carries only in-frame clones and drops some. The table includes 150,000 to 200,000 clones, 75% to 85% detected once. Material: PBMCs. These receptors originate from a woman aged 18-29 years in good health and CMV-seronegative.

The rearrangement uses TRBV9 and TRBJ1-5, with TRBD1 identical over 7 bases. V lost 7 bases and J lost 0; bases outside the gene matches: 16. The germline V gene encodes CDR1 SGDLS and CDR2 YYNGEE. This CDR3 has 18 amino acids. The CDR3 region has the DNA TGTGCCAGCGCCGGTCTAGAGACAGGGACCATTAGCAATCAGCCCCAGCATTTT. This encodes CASAGLETGTISNQPQHF.

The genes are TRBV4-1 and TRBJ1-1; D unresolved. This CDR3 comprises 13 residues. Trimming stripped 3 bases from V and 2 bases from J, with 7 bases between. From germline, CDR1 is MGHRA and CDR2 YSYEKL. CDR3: CASSQRRNTEAFF. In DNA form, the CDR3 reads TGCGCCAGCAGCCAGCGGCGAAACACTGAAGCTTTCTTT.

The CDR3 DNA follows: TGTGCCAGCAGCCAAGAGGAAGGGGACAGGGACCCCTATGGCTACACCTTC. It encodes CASSQEEGDRDPYGYTF. The V call is TRBV4-2, the J call TRBJ1-2; 9 nucleotides agree with TRBD1. Germline CDR1 is LGHNA and CDR2 is YNFKEQ. The V and J ends lost 0 bases and 4 bases, in that order; junction bases with no gene match: 9. The CDR3 loop spans 17 amino acids.

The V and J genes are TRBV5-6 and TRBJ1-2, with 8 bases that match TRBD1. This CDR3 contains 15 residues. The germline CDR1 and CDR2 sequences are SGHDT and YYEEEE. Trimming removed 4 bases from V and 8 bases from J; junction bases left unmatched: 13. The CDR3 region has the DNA TGTGCCAGCAGCCCCGGACAGGGCCTCGGAGGGGGCTACACCTTC. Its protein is CASSPGQGLGGGYTF.

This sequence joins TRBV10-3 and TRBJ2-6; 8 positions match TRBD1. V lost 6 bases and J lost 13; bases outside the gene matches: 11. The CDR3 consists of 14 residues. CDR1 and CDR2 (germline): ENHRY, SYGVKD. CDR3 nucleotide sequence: TGTGCCATCAGCATAACAGGGGGAACTGGAGTCCTGACTTTC. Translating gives CAISITGGTGVLTF.

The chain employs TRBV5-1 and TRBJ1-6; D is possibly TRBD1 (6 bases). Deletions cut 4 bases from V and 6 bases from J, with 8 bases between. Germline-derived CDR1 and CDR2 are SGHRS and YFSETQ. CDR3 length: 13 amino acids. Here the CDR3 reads CASSRTVNSPLHF. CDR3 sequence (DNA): TGCGCCAGCAGCAGGACAGTTAATTCACCCCTCCACTTT.

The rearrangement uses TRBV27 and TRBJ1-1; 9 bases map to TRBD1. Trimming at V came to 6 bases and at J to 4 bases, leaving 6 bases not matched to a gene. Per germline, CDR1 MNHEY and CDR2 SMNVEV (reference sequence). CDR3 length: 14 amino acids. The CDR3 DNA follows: TGTGCCAGCAGGCCCGGGACAGGGTTCACTGAAGCTTTCTTT. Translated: CASRPGTGFTEAFF.

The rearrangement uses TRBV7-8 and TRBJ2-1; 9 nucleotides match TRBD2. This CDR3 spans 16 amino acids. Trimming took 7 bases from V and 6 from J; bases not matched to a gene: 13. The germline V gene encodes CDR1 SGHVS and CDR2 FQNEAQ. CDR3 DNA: TGTGCCAGCATCAGCGGGAGGTCCCTTCTAGGCAATGAGCAGTTCTTC. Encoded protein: CASISGRSLLGNEQFF.

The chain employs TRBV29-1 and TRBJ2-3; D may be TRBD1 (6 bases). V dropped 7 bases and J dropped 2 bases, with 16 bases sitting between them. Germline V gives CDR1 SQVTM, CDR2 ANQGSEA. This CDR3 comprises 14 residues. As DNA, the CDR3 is TGCAGCGGACTCCGGGACATTGACACAGATACGCAGTATTTT. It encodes CSGLRDIDTDTQYF.

CDR3 nucleotide sequence: TGTGCCAGCAGTGGAAAGACAGGGACAGATACGCAGTATTTT. Its protein product is CASSGKTGTDTQYF. The chain carries TRBV25-1 and TRBJ2-3; 7 nucleotides line up with TRBD1. Germline V gives CDR1 MGHDK, CDR2 SYGVNS. J was trimmed by 3 bases and V by 4 bases; bases with no gene match: 4. CDR3 length: 14 amino acids.

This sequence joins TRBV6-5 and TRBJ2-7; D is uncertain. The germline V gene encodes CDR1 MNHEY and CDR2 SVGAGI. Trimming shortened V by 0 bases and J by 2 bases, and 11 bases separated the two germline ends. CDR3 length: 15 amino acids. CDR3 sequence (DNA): TGTGCCAGCAGTTACTCAGACACTGGAACCTACGAGCAGTACTTC. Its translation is CASSYSDTGTYEQYF.

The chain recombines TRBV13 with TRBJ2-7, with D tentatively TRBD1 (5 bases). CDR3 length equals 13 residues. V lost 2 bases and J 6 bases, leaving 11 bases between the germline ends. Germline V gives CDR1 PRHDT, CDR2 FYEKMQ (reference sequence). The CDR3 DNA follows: TGTGCCAGCAGCTTAACGCAGGGTGGCGAGCAGTACTTC. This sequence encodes CASSLTQGGEQYF.

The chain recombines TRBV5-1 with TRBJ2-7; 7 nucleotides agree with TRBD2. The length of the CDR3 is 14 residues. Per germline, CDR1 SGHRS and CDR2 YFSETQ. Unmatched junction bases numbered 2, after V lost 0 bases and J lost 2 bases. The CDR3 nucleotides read TGCGCCAGCAGCTTGGAGCGGGAAACCTACGAGCAGTACTTC. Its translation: CASSLERETYEQYF.

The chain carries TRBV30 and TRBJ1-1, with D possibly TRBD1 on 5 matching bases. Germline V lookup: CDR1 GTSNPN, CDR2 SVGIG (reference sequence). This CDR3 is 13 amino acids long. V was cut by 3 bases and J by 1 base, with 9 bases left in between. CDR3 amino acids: CAWSGHKNTEAFF. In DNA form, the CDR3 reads TGTGCCTGGAGCGGACACAAGAACACTGAAGCTTTCTTT.

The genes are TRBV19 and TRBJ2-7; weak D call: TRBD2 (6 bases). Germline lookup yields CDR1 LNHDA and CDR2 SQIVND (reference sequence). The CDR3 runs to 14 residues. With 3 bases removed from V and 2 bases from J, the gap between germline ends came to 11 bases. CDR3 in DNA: TGTGCCAGTAGTATTGGGGACTTGACCTACGAGCAGTACTTC. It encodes CASSIGDLTYEQYF. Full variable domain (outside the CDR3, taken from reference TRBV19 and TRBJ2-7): DGGITQSPKYLFRKEGQNVTLSCEQNLNHDAMYWYRQDPGQGLRLIYYSQIVNDFQKGDIAEGYSVSREKKESFPLTVTSAQKNPTAFYLCASSIGDLTYEQYFGPGTRLTVT.

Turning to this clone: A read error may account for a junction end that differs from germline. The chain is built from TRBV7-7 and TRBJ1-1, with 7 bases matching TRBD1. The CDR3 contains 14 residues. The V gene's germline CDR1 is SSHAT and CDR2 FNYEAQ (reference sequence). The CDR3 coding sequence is TGTGCTAGCAGCGTTCAGGGGGTCAACACTGAAGCTTTCTTT. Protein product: CASSVQGVNTEAFF.

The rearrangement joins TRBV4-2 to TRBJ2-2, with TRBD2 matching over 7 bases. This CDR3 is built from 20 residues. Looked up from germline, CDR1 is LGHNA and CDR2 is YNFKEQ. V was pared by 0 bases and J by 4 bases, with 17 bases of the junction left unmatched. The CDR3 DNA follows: TGTGCCAGCAGCCAAGATGCCGGACTAGTCTCAGTCGGGCGCACCGGGGAGCTGTTTTTT. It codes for CASSQDAGLVSVGRTGELFF.

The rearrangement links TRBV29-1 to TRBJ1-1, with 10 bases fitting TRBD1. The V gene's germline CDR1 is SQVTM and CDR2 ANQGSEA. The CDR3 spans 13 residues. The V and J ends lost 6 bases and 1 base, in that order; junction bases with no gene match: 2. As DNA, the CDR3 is TGCAGCGTGGGACAGGGGACGAACACTGAAGCTTTCTTT. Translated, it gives CSVGQGTNTEAFF.

Written as DNA, the CDR3 is TGTGCCAGCAGCTCATCCGGGGGGGGTGGCTACACCTTC. Encoded protein: CASSSSGGGGYTF. The chain couples TRBV11-2 to TRBJ1-2; D is possibly TRBD1 (5 bases). Per germline, CDR1 SGHAT and CDR2 FQNNGV. V lost 4 bases and J 7 bases, leaving 13 bases between the germline ends. The length of the CDR3 is 13 residues.

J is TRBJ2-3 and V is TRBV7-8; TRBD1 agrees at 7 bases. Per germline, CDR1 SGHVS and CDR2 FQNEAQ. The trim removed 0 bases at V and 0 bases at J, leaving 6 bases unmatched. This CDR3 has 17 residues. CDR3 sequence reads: CASSLAPWTGSTDTQYF. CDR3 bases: TGTGCCAGCAGCTTAGCGCCGTGGACAGGTAGCACAGATACGCAGTATTTT.

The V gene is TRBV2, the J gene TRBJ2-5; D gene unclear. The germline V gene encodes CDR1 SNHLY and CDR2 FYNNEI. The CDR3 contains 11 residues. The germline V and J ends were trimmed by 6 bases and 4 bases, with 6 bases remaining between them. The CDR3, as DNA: TGTGCCAGCAGCCTTGTAGAGACCCAGTACTTC. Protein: CASSLVETQYF.

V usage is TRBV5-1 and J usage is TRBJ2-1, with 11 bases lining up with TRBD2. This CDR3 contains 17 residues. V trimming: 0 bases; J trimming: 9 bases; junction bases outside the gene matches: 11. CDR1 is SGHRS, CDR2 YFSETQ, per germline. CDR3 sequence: CASSLGSGRARESEQFF. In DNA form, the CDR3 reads TGCGCCAGCAGCTTGGGTAGCGGGAGGGCCCGGGAAAGTGAGCAGTTCTTC. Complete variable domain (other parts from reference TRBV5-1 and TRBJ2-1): KAGVTQTPRYLIKTRGQQVTLSCSPISGHRSVSWYQQTPGQGLQFLFEYFSETQRNKGNFPGRFSGRQFSNSRSEMNVSTLELGDSALYLCASSLGSGRARESEQFFGPGTRLTVL.

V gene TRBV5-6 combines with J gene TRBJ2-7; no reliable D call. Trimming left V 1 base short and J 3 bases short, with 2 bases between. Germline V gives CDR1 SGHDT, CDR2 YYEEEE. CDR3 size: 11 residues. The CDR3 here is CASSLYYEQYF. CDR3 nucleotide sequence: TGTGCCAGCAGCTTGTACTACGAGCAGTACTTC.

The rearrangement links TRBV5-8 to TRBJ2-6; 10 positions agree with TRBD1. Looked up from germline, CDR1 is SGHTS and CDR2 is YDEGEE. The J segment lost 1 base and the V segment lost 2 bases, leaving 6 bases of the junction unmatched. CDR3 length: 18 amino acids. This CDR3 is CASSFFGTGASGANVLTF. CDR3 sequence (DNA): TGTGCCAGCAGCTTCTTTGGGACAGGGGCGTCTGGGGCCAACGTCCTGACTTTC.

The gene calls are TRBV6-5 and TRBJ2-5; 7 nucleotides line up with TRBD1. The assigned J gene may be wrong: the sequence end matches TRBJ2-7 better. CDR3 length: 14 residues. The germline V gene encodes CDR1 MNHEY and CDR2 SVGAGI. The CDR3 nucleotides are TGTGCCAGCAGCAGAAGGGACAGATCCTACGAGCAGTACTTC. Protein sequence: CASSRRDRSYEQYF.

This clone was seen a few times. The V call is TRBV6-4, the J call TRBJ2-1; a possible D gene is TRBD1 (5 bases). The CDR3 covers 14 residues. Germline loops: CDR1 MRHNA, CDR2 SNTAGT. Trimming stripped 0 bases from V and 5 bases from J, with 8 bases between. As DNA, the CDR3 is TGTGCCAGCAGTGACTCGACAGATCACAATGAGCAGTTCTTC. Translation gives CASSDSTDHNEQFF.

CDR3 protein: CASSTGTAVSIYGYTF. CDR3 DNA: TGTGCCAGTAGTACCGGGACAGCAGTATCCATATATGGCTACACCTTC. The V and J genes are TRBV19 and TRBJ1-2; 7 bases map to TRBD1. Germline CDR1 reads LNHDA; CDR2 reads SQIVND (reference sequence). The V and J ends lost 4 bases and 5 bases, in that order; junction bases with no gene match: 13. The CDR3 contains 16 residues.